These 13 T cell receptor beta chains share one sample of origin, sequenced in a study of vaccination and CD4 T cells after COVID-19. Treatment meaning: roughly 10-day PBMC culture with coronavirus spike peptide pools or control peptides (ViraFEST assay). Their specific antigens are unknown. Sequence data for DNA of cultured CD4+ T cells were generated by the Oncomine TCR Beta short-read assay. TCRdb independently ran MiXCR on the PCR reads; one entry per CDR3 protein. Of about 5,000 distinct CDR3 sequences listed, around three fifths are singletons. Specimen: CD4+ T cells from blood, cultured in vitro. These receptors were obtained from a human donor who had recovered from COVID-19.

This chain links TRBV10-3 with TRBJ1-2; D remains ambiguous. Germline CDR1 is ENHRY and CDR2 is SYGVKD. The CDR3 totals 11 residues. Trimming shortened V by 8 bases and J by 4 bases, and 8 bases separated the two germline ends. In DNA, the CDR3 is TGTGCCATCGGATACAGCTATGGCTACACCTTC. Translated, it gives CAIGYSYGYTF.

The chain has TRBV7-9 and TRBJ1-2; D perhaps matches TRBD1 (5 bases). CDR1 and CDR2 (germline): SEHNR, FQNEAQ (reference sequence). CDR3 length: 12 residues. Deletions cut 4 bases from V and 2 bases from J, with 5 bases between. The CDR3 coding sequence is TGTGCCAGCAGCTGGGGGAACTATGGCTACACCTTC. It codes for CASSWGNYGYTF.

This clonotype was found a few times. This chain uses TRBV20-1 with TRBJ1-2; D uncertain. CDR1 is DFQATT, CDR2 SNEGSKA, per germline (reference sequence). Trimming shortened V by 0 bases and J by 8 bases, and 10 bases separated the two germline ends. CDR3 length: 12 amino acids. CDR3 loop: CSARDGPGGYTF. The DNA for the CDR3 is TGCAGTGCTAGAGATGGCCCCGGGGGCTACACCTTC.

This clonotype has a handful of counts. The chain employs TRBV15 and TRBJ1-6; D is possibly TRBD1 (6 bases). Trimming cost V 5 bases and J 14 bases, with 19 bases left between them. CDR3 length: 14 amino acids. Germline assignment: CDR1 LNHNV and CDR2 YYDKDF (reference sequence). CDR3 sequence reads: CATSSPRDTGSLHF. The CDR3 DNA reads TGTGCCACCAGCTCCCCCCGGGACACCGGATCCCTCCACTTT.

J is TRBJ1-2 and V is TRBV28; 10 bases fit TRBD1. The germline V gene has CDR1 MDHEN and CDR2 SYDVKM. Unmatched junction bases numbered 7, after V lost 4 bases and J lost 8 bases. This CDR3 has 14 residues. The CDR3 region is CASSSPDRGKGYTF. The CDR3 DNA sequence: TGTGCCAGCAGTTCTCCGGACAGGGGGAAGGGCTACACCTTC.

The V gene is TRBV7-3, the J gene TRBJ1-1; D is unclear. The CDR3 sequence is 13 residues long. Germline CDR1 and CDR2: SGHTA and FQGTGA. V gave up 2 bases and J gave up 4 bases, with 8 bases separating them. The CDR3 loop reads CASSLAEGTEAFF. The CDR3 region has the DNA TGTGCCAGCAGCTTAGCGGAGGGCACTGAAGCTTTCTTT.

The V call is TRBV20-1, the J call TRBJ2-7; a weak D match, TRBD1 (5 bases). CDR1 is DFQATT, CDR2 SNEGSKA, per germline (reference sequence). CDR3 length: 12 amino acids. The germline V and J ends were trimmed by 1 base and 3 bases, with 7 bases remaining between them. CDR3 DNA sequence: TGCAGTGCTAGAGTAGGGGTCTACGAGCAGTACTTC. This gives the protein CSARVGVYEQYF.

V is TRBV29-1 and J is TRBJ2-3; 8 bases are a match to TRBD1. Germline trimming cut 6 bases from V and 0 bases from J; bases unmatched to any gene: 8. This CDR3 contains 15 residues. The germline V gene encodes CDR1 SQVTM and CDR2 ANQGSEA. The CDR3 loop reads CSVLDRDRSTDTQYF. As DNA, the CDR3 is TGCAGCGTCCTCGATCGGGACAGGAGCACAGATACGCAGTATTTT.

The gene calls are TRBV6-1 and TRBJ1-1; D gene uncertain. The CDR3 totals 12 residues. V was trimmed by 1 base and J by 6 bases, leaving 6 bases between them. CDR1 is MNHNS, CDR2 SASEGT, per germline. CDR3 coding DNA: TGTGCCAGCAGTGAAGGCGGATCTGAAGCTTTCTTT. As protein: CASSEGGSEAFF.

This clonotype came up a few times. V gene TRBV27 combines with J gene TRBJ2-5; D is unclear. With 6 bases removed from V and 5 bases from J, the gap between germline ends came to 1 base. CDR3 length equals 9 residues. Germline V gives CDR1 MNHEY, CDR2 SMNVEV (reference sequence). Here the CDR3 reads CASRETQYF. CDR3 DNA: TGTGCCAGCAGGGAGACCCAGTACTTC.

This clonotype is medium-sized (0.01 to 0.1%). The chain recombines TRBV20-1 with TRBJ1-5; no firm D call. Germline V gene data show CDR1 as DFQATT and CDR2 as SNEGSKA (reference sequence). This CDR3 is built from 9 residues. V shed 5 bases and J shed 6 bases, with 2 bases lying between them. The CDR3 DNA sequence: TGCAGTGCTGGTCAGCCCCAGCATTTT. This encodes CSAGQPQHF.

V is TRBV7-2 and J is TRBJ2-7, with D possibly called TRBD1 or TRBD2 (6 bases each). Per germline, CDR1 SGHTA and CDR2 FQGNSA. The CDR3 has 12 residues. Trimming shortened V by 3 bases and J by 13 bases, and 16 bases separated the two germline ends. The CDR3, as DNA: TGTGCCAGCAGCTTTGAGGGGGGTTGGGTATACTTC. It translates to CASSFEGGWVYF.

The chain couples TRBV7-9 to TRBJ1-3, with 7 nucleotides matching TRBD1. Germline CDR1 is SEHNR and CDR2 is FQNEAQ (reference sequence). The V and J ends lost 5 bases and 2 bases, in that order; junction bases with no gene match: 6. The CDR3 sequence is 15 residues long. The CDR3 DNA reads TGTGCCAGCAGCCCCGGGACAGCAGCTGGAAACACCATATATTTT. It encodes CASSPGTAAGNTIYF.